This is a list of T cell receptor beta chains from one sample in a study of cytomegalovirus exposure and HLA in healthy donors. The protocol was immunoSEQ multiplex PCR, while the TCRdb copy is restricted to in-frame clones and leaves out a portion. This sample carries fewer than 200,000 clones, roughly 83% of them seen once, and the ten largest clones take around 0.96%. What was sequenced was PBMCs. The source is a man aged 30 to 45 in good health and CMV-seronegative. The CDR3 runs from the conserved cysteine through the conserved F or W. The order of the fields is clone size, J gene, D gene, V gene, CDR3 DNA, CDR3 protein. A D gene is named only where the DNA matches it firmly. Clone size is given for some rows only: seen once, a few or many times, or a class if the clone is expanded.

>.|TRBJ2-2|.|TRBV7-3
TGTGCCAGCAGCTCATACATACCGGGACTGATGAACACCGGGGAGCTGTTTTTT
CASSSYIPGLMNTGELFF
>.|TRBJ1-4|.|TRBV11-2
TGTGCCAGCAGCTCCTCGACAGGAACTAATGAAAAACTGTTTTTT
CASSSSTGTNEKLFF
>few|TRBJ2-2|TRBD1|TRBV11-2
TGTGCCAGCAGCCCCAAGACCGACAGGGGCACCGGGGAGCTGTTTTTT
CASSPKTDRGTGELFF
>.|TRBJ2-4|TRBD1|TRBV7-8
TGTGCCAGCAGCCAGAAACGGACAGGGGATCGGTACTTC
CASSQKRTGDRYF
>.|TRBJ1-1|.|TRBV7-2
TGTGCCAGCAGCCTACAGGGCCGGAACACTGAAGCTTTCTTT
CASSLQGRNTEAFF
>.|TRBJ2-1|.|TRBV11-3
TGTGCCAGCAGCTTAGACAGCTACAATGAGCAGTTCTTC
CASSLDSYNEQFF
>.|TRBJ2-5|.|TRBV7-8
TGTGCCAGCAGCTCTAAGGGAGGAGGTGAGACCCAGTACTTC
CASSSKGGGETQYF
>.|TRBJ1-5|TRBD1|TRBV28
TGTGCCAGCAGTCTATCCACTACCATGACAGGGTGGGATCAGCCCCAGCATTTT
CASSLSTTMTGWDQPQHF
>.|TRBJ1-5|.|TRBV19
TGTGCCAGTAGCTCCCGGGGGAGGGGTAATCAGCCCCAGCATTTT
CASSSRGRGNQPQHF
>once|TRBJ1-1|.|TRBV28
TGTGCCAGCGCAGGTCCAACTGAAGCTTTCTTT
CASAGPTEAFF
>.|TRBJ2-7|.|TRBV4-1
TGCGCCAGCAGCCAAGTCGACAGGAGCCCCTACGAGCAGTACTTC
CASSQVDRSPYEQYF
>.|TRBJ2-5|TRBD2|TRBV9
TGTGCCAGCAGCATCGGGACTAGCGGGAGTATGGAGACCCAGTACTTC
CASSIGTSGSMETQYF
>.|TRBJ2-7|TRBD1|TRBV7-8
TGTGCCAGCAGCTTGGGAAGACAGGGGGCAAGCGAGCAGTACTTC
CASSLGRQGASEQYF
>.|TRBJ1-4|TRBD1|TRBV18
TGTGCCAGCTCACCACCAAACAGGGGAAAACTGTTTTTT
CASSPPNRGKLFF
>few|TRBJ2-2|TRBD1|TRBV6-4
TGTGCCAGCAGTCCAGGGGACAGGGAGAACACCGGGGAGCTGTTTTTT
CASSPGDRENTGELFF
>few|TRBJ2-2|TRBD2|TRBV6-6
TGTGCCAGCAGTTACTCAGGGACTAGAGTCACCGGGGAGCTGTTTTTT
CASSYSGTRVTGELFF
>once|TRBJ1-2|.|TRBV19
TGTGCCAGTAGTATAGTAATATCGCAGAATTACTATGGCTACACCTTC
CASSIVISQNYYGYTF
>.|TRBJ2-5|.|TRBV5-4
TGTGCCAGCAGTATAGCCGCCCGCGTGGAGACCCAGTACTTC
CASSIAARVETQYF
>.|TRBJ2-3|.|TRBV25-1
TGTGCCAGCAGTGAGACACTCACAGATACGCAGTATTTT
CASSETLTDTQYF
>.|TRBJ2-3|TRBD2|TRBV5-1
TGCGCCAGCAGCTTACTAGCGGGGGTCCACACAGATACGCAGTATTTT
CASSLLAGVHTDTQYF
>.|TRBJ1-6|.|TRBV28
TGTGCCAGCAGTTTAGCGGGATTGTATAATTCACCCCTCCACTTT
CASSLAGLYNSPLHF
>.|TRBJ1-5|.|TRBV18
TGTGCCAGCTCACTCACGGACGGGGAGCCCCAGCATTTT
CASSLTDGEPQHF
>.|TRBJ1-2|TRBD1|TRBV4-2
TGTGCCAGCAGCCCGCTACAGGGGACCTATGGCTACACCTTC
CASSPLQGTYGYTF
>.|TRBJ2-7|.|TRBV9
TGTGCCAGCAGCGTGGGTGCAGGGGGGTCCTACGAGCAGTACTTC
CASSVGAGGSYEQYF
>.|TRBJ1-4|.|TRBV5-4
TGTGCCAGCAGCGACAAACAGGGCGCAACTAATGAAAAACTGTTTTTT
CASSDKQGATNEKLFF
>.|TRBJ2-3|.|TRBV2
TGTGCCAGCAGTGAAGACAGATCTAGCACAGATACGCAGTATTTT
CASSEDRSSTDTQYF
>.|TRBJ1-1|.|TRBV7-9
TGTGCCAGCAGCCCAGATGAAAGAAGGAACACTGAAGCTTTCTTT
CASSPDERRNTEAFF
>.|TRBJ2-1|.|TRBV7-8
TGTGCCAGCAGCCCGATTAGCGGTAATGAGCAGTTCTTC
CASSPISGNEQFF
>once|TRBJ2-6|.|TRBV19
TGTGCCAGTAGTATAGAAGCGCAGTCTGGGGCCAACGTCCTGACTTTC
CASSIEAQSGANVLTF
>.|TRBJ2-3|.|TRBV18
TGTGCCAGCTCACCACTAAAGGGAGGTACAGATACGCAGTATTTT
CASSPLKGGTDTQYF
>.|TRBJ2-7|.|TRBV5-1
TGCGCCAGCAGCTTGGAGGGGGGGGCTTACTCCTACGAGCAGTACTTC
CASSLEGGAYSYEQYF
>.|TRBJ2-3|TRBD2|TRBV7-6
TGTGCCAGCAGCTTTGGCGGGGGGGCGGGTGCAGATACGCAGTATTTT
CASSFGGGAGADTQYF
>.|TRBJ2-3|.|TRBV4-1
TGCGCCAGCAGCCAAGTGGAACGGACCCTAGCCCAAGATACGCAGTATTTT
CASSQVERTLAQDTQYF
>.|TRBJ2-7|TRBD2|TRBV7-9
TGTTCCAGCAGCCATTTCCTTAGCGGGAGGGCCTACGAGCAGTACTTC
CSSSHFLSGRAYEQYF
>.|TRBJ1-2|TRBD1|TRBV6-6
TGTGCCAGCAGCCCGGGACAGGATTATGGCTACACCTTC
CASSPGQDYGYTF
>.|TRBJ1-4|.|TRBV11-3
TGTGCCAGCAGCCCAGTCGCTAATGAAAAACTGTTTTTT
CASSPVANEKLFF
>.|TRBJ2-1|TRBD1|TRBV2
TGTGCCAGCAGTTTGGACAGGGAACGTGAGCAGTTCTTC
CASSLDREREQFF
>.|TRBJ2-1|.|TRBV9
TGTGCCAGCAGACCGACAGGAGATTTCTTCAATGAGCAGTTCTTC
CASRPTGDFFNEQFF
>.|TRBJ1-1|.|TRBV28
TGTGCCAGCAGTTTGTTCAATGAAGCTTTCTTT
CASSLFNEAFF
>.|TRBJ2-5|TRBD1|TRBV5-6
TGTGCCAGCAGCCCTCTGGGACAGTCGCAAGAGACCCAGTACTTC
CASSPLGQSQETQYF
>.|TRBJ2-7|TRBD2|TRBV19
TGTGCCAGTAGTATCAGCGGGAGTTTCATGTACGAGCAGTACTTC
CASSISGSFMYEQYF
>.|TRBJ2-7|TRBD1|TRBV9
TGTGCCAGCAGCGTAGAAACAGGGGGCTACGAGCAGTACTTC
CASSVETGGYEQYF